The rows below give T cell receptor beta chains drawn from one sample of a study of human T cells and chemical hapten exposure. TCRdb reanalysed the 5' RACE reads using MiXCR and keeps one entry per CDR3 protein. This sample has some 150,000 distinct CDR3 sequences, with 4.1% found just once. The receptors shown here come from a female donor in good health. CDR3s include the opening cysteine and the closing phenylalanine or tryptophan. The D gene is left open where the match is weak. Only some rows state a clone size, as once, few, many or a class for expanded clones.

few . TRBJ1-1 TRBV10-3 TGTGCCATCAGTGAGTCCAGGGGCACTGAAGCTTTCTTT CAISESRGTEAFF
. . TRBJ2-1 TRBV6-2/TRBV6-3 TGTGCCAGCAGTTACAACAGTTTCAATGAGCAGTTCTTC CASSYNSFNEQFF
. . TRBJ1-5 TRBV12-3/TRBV12-4 TGTGCCAGCAGCACACTACAGGGCGCCGGTCAGCCCCAGCATTTT CASSTLQGAGQPQHF
many . TRBJ1-5 TRBV5-6 TGTGCCAGCAGCTTGGCCTGGCAGTTCAATCAGCCCCAGCATTTT CASSLAWQFNQPQHF
many . TRBJ1-1 TRBV12-3/TRBV12-4 TGTGCCAGCAGCCTAAAGTCTGGGACTGAAGCTTTCTTT CASSLKSGTEAFF
many . TRBJ1-1 TRBV6-2/TRBV6-3 TGTGCCAGCAGTTACAGCTCCCTATTAAACACTGAAGCTTTCTTT CASSYSSLLNTEAFF
many . TRBJ1-1 TRBV7-9 TGTGCCAGCAGCCCCGGCCAGATAAACACTGAAGCTTTCTTT CASSPGQINTEAFF
many TRBD2 TRBJ2-5 TRBV6-5 TGTGCCAGCAGCAGAACACCCTGGACTAGCTACCAAGAGACCCAGTACTTC CASSRTPWTSYQETQYF
many TRBD1 TRBJ1-1 TRBV10-2 TGCGCCAGCAGGACAGGGGGCTGGGGCACTGAAGCTTTCTTT CASRTGGWGTEAFF
many . TRBJ2-5 TRBV29-1 TGCAGCGCACTCTCAGGGGAAGAGACCCAGTACTTC CSALSGEETQYF
many TRBD1 TRBJ1-4 TRBV12-3/TRBV12-4 TGTGCCAGCAGTTGGACAGGGACAAATGAAAAACTGTTTTTT CASSWTGTNEKLFF
. . TRBJ2-3 TRBV14 TGTGCCAGCAGCCTAATGCGTAATAGCGCAGATACGCAGTATTTT CASSLMRNSADTQYF
many TRBD1 TRBJ1-1 TRBV20-1 TGCAGTGCTCGAGACGACAGGGGAAACACTGAAGCTTTCTTT CSARDDRGNTEAFF
many . TRBJ2-7 TRBV12-3/TRBV12-4 TGTGCCAGCAGTGCGGGGTGGACTCCCTACGAGCAGTACTTC CASSAGWTPYEQYF
many TRBD2 TRBJ2-3 TRBV4-2 TGTGCCAGCAGCCAAGATTTAACGGGCGGGGGGGCCGCTACGCAGTATTTT CASSQDLTGGGAATQYF